The 7 T cell receptor beta chains below come from one sample, sequenced in a study of T cell responses to AZD1222 COVID-19 vaccine. This table comes from immunoSEQ multiplex PCR, and its TCRdb copy is limited to in-frame clones, with some not included. The table includes fewer than 150,000 clones, around nine tenths detected once. The starting material was peripheral blood, obtained 28 days after the second AZD1222 dose. Receptor source: an adult who received the AZD1222 COVID-19 vaccine.

V and J are TRBV12-3 or TRBV12-4 and TRBJ1-4; D not resolved. This CDR3 has 12 residues. V lost 11 bases to trimming and J lost 6 bases, with 13 bases between them. In DNA, the CDR3 is TGTGCCTCTCGACTTATGGATGAAAAACTGTTTTTT. Residues: CASRLMDEKLFF.

V and J are TRBV5-4 and TRBJ2-4; perhaps D is TRBD1 or TRBD2 (5 bases each). Germline loops: CDR1 SGHNT, CDR2 YYREEE (reference sequence). CDR3 size: 15 residues. V lost 4 bases and J lost 4, with 15 bases in between. For the CDR3, the DNA is TGTGCCAGCAGCGACTCGGGGCAGTCTAAAAACATTCAGTACTTC. Its protein is CASSDSGQSKNIQYF.

The V gene is TRBV11-3, the J gene TRBJ2-5; 11 positions agree with TRBD2. This CDR3 region has 15 residues. CDR1 SGHNT and CDR2 YENEEA come from the germline V gene. V shed 5 bases, J shed 4 bases, and the junction held 6 bases outside the gene matches. The CDR3 bases are TGTGCCAGCAGCCCGGGACTAGCGGAGGGAGAGACCCAGTACTTC. This gives the protein CASSPGLAEGETQYF. Complete variable domain (other parts from reference TRBV11-3 and TRBJ2-5): EAGVVQSPRYKIIEKKQPVAFWCNPISGHNTLYWYLQNLGQGPELLIRYENEEAVDDSQLPKDRFSAERLKGVDSTLKIQPAELGDSAVYLCASSPGLAEGETQYFGPGTRLLVL.

The rearrangement uses TRBV29-1 and TRBJ1-2; tentative D call: TRBD1 (5 bases). The CDR3 loop spans 12 amino acids. Germline V gene sequence: CDR1 SQVTM, CDR2 ANQGSEA. V lost 6 bases, J lost 1 base, and 9 bases lay in between. CDR3 residues: CSVGDVNYGYTF. DNA of the CDR3: TGCAGCGTAGGGGACGTTAACTATGGCTACACCTTC.

This clone was found once. For the CDR3, the DNA is TGTGCCAGCAGTTTTCGACGACAGAACACTGAAGCTTTCTTT. As protein: CASSFRRQNTEAFF. The chain combines TRBV28 with TRBJ1-1; D call uncertain. V lost 3 bases to trimming and J lost 1 base, with 9 bases between them. Germline CDR1 reads MDHEN; CDR2 reads SYDVKM. The CDR3 has 14 amino acids.

The V gene is TRBV28, the J gene TRBJ1-1; TRBD1 matches 7 bases. Germline V gene data show CDR1 as MDHEN and CDR2 as SYDVKM. The CDR3 is made up of 12 amino acids. With 3 bases clipped from V and 8 bases from J, the junction kept 3 bases outside the gene matches. CDR3 loop: CASSFGTAEAFF. DNA of the CDR3: TGTGCCAGCAGTTTTGGGACAGCGGAAGCTTTCTTT.

This chain joins TRBV20-1 and TRBJ1-5; unclear D gene. The length of the CDR3 is 10 residues. Trimming stripped 5 bases from V and 11 bases from J, with 10 bases between. Per the germline V gene, CDR1 is DFQATT and CDR2 is SNEGSKA (reference sequence). CDR3 sequence reads: CSAPQAAQHF. The CDR3 nucleotides read TGCAGTGCTCCGCAGGCAGCCCAGCATTTT.